This T cell receptor beta chain was sequenced for a study of chemoradiotherapy in HPV16-positive cancers. The study's findings and limits: Non-HPV-specific T cells did not expand in tumors during treatment, whereas candidate HPV-specific clones and E7-related motifs did. HPV-specific T cells were functionally defined from only a couple of HPV16-positive patients.

Points on this clone: Its antigen is as yet unknown.

Samples were taken several times over chemoradiotherapy. The repertoire was sequenced with immunoSEQ multiplex PCR; TCRdb's copy has only in-frame clones and lacks some. The table has roughly 19,000 clones, approximately 88% seen once; the top ten hold over 3.5%. The CDR3 runs to 17 residues. Germline V gene data show CDR1 as KGHSH and CDR2 as LQKENI. Trimming cost V 3 bases and J 0 bases, with 17 bases left between them. The genes are TRBV18 and TRBJ1-1; D may be TRBD1 (5 bases). Sequenced material: blood, taken from a patient who underwent chemoradiotherapy. This sequence originates from a human donor with HPV-associated anogenital cancer. The chain's CDR3 is CASSPREGEPLNTEAFF. Written as DNA, the CDR3 is TGTGCCAGCTCACCGAGGGAAGGGGAGCCCTTGAACACTGAAGCTTTCTTT.